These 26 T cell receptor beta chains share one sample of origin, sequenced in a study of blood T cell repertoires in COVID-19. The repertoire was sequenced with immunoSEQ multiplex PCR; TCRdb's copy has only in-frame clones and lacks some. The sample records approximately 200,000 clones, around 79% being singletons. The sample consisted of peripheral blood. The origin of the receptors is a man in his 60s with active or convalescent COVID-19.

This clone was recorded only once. The DNA for the CDR3 is TGTGCCAGCAAACTAGCGGGGTACACAGATACGCAGTATTTT. Protein product: CASKLAGYTDTQYF. The chain has TRBV6-5 and TRBJ2-3, with TRBD2 identical over 10 bases. The germline CDR1 and CDR2 sequences are MNHEY and SVGAGI. J was trimmed by 2 bases and V by 7 bases; bases with no gene match: 3. This CDR3 is built from 14 residues.

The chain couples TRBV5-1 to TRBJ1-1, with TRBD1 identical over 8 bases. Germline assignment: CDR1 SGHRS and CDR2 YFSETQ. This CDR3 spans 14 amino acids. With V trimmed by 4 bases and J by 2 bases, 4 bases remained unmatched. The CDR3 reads CASSRGTGNTEAFF. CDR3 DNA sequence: TGCGCCAGCAGCCGAGGGACAGGAAACACTGAAGCTTTCTTT.

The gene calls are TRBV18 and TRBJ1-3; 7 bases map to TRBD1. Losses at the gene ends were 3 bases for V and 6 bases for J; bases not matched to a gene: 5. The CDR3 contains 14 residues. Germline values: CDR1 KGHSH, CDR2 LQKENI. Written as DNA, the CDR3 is TGTGCCAGCTCACCGGACAGGACCGAAAACACCATATATTTT. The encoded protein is CASSPDRTENTIYF.

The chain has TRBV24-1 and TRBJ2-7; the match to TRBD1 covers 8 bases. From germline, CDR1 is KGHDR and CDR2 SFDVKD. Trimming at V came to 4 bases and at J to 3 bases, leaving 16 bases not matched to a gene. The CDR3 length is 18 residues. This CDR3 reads CATSESPEQGGSLYEQYF. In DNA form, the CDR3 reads TGTGCCACCAGTGAGAGCCCAGAACAGGGGGGAAGTCTCTACGAGCAGTACTTC.

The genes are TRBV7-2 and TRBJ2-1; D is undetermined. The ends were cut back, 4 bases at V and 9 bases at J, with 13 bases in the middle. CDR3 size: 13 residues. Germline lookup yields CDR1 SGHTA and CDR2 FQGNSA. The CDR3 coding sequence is TGTGCCAGCAGCTCTACGGGTCTGGGTGAGCAGTTCTTC. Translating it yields CASSSTGLGEQFF.

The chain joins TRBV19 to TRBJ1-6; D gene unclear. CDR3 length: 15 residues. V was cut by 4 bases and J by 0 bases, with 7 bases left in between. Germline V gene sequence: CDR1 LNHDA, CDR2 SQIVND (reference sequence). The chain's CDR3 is CASSTRSSYNSPLHF. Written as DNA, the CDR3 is TGTGCCAGTAGTACGCGGAGCTCCTATAATTCACCCCTCCACTTT.

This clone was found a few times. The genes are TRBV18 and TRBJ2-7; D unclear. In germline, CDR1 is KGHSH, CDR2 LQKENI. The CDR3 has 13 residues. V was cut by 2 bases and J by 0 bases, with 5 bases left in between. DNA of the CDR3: TGTGCCAGCTCACCAGCTAGCTCCTACGAGCAGTACTTC. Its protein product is CASSPASSYEQYF.

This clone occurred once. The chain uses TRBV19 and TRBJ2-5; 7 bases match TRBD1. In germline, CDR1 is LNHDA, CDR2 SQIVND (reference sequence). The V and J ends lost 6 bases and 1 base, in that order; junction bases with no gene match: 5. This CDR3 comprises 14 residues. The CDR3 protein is CASSEQGPQETQYF. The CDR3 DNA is TGTGCCAGTAGCGAACAGGGGCCCCAAGAGACCCAGTACTTC.

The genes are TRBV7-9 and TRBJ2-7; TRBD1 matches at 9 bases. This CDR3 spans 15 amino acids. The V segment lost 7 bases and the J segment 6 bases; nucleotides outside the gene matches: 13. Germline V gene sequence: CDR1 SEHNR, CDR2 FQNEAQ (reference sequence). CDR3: CASTKAGQGNREQYF. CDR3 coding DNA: TGTGCCAGCACCAAAGCGGGACAGGGAAATCGCGAGCAGTACTTC.

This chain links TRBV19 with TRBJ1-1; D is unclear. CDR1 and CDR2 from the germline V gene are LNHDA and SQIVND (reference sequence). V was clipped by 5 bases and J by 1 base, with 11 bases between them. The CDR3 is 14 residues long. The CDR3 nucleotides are TGTGCCAGTAGTCCCGGTTATGCGAACACTGAAGCTTTCTTT. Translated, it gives CASSPGYANTEAFF.

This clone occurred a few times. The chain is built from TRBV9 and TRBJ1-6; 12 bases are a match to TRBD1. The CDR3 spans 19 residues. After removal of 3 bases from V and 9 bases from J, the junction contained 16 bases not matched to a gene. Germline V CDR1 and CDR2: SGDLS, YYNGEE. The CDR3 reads CASSGNRDRGLRSSSPLHF. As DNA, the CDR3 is TGTGCCAGCAGCGGCAACCGGGACAGGGGGCTGAGGTCGAGTTCACCCCTCCACTTT.

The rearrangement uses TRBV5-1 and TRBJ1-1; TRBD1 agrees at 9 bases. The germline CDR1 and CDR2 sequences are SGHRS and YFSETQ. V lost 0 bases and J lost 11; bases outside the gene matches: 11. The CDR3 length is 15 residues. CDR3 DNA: TGCGCCAGCAGCTTGGCAGTCCAGGACAGGGGAGACGCTTTCTTT. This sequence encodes CASSLAVQDRGDAFF.

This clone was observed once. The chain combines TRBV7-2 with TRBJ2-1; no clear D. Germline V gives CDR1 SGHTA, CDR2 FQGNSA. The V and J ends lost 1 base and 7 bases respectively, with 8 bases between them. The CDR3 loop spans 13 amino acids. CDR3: CASSLVRQNEQFF. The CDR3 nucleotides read TGTGCCAGCAGCTTAGTCCGTCAGAATGAGCAGTTCTTC.

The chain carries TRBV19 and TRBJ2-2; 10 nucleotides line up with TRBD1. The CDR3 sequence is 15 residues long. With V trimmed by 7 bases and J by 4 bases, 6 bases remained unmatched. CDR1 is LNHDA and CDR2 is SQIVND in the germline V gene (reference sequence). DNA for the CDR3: TGTGCCAGTACGGGACAGGGGTATGCCACCGGGGAGCTGTTTTTT. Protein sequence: CASTGQGYATGELFF.

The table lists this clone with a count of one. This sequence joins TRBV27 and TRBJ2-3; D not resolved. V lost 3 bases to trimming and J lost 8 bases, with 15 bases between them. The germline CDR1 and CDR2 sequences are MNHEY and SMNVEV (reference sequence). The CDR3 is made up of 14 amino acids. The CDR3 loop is CASSFTKPPTTQYF. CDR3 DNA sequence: TGTGCCAGCAGTTTCACGAAACCTCCTACTACGCAGTATTTT.

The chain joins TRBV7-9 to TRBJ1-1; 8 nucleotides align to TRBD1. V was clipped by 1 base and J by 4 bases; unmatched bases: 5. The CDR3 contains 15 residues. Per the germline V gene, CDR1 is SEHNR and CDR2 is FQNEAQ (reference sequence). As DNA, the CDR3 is TGTGCCAGCAGCTTAGGGGGGACAGGAACCACTGAAGCTTTCTTT. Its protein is CASSLGGTGTTEAFF.

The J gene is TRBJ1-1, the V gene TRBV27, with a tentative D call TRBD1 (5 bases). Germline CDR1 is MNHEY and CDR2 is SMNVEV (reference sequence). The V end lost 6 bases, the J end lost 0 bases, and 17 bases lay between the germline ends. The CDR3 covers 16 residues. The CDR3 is CASSGDRGTMNTEAFF. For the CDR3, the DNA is TGTGCCAGCAGCGGGGATCGGGGGACGATGAACACTGAAGCTTTCTTT.

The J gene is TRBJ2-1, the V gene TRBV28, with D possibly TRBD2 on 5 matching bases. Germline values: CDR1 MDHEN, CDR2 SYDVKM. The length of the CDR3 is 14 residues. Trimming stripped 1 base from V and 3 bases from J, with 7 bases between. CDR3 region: CASSLLASYNEQFF. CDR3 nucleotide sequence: TGTGCCAGCAGTTTATTAGCGAGCTACAATGAGCAGTTCTTC.

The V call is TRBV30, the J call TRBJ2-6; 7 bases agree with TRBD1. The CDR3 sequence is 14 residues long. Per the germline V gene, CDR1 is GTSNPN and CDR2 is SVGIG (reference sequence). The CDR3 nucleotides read TGTGCAGGGGACAGAGAACCTGGGGCCAACGTCCTGACTTTC. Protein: CAGDREPGANVLTF.

The CDR3 sequence: CSVAGTSGSHRETQYF. CDR3 DNA sequence: TGCAGCGTTGCCGGGACTAGCGGGAGCCATCGAGAGACCCAGTACTTC. The chain couples TRBV29-1 to TRBJ2-5; 14 nucleotides line up with TRBD2. Trimming cost V 4 bases and J 4 bases; bases outside gene matches: 8. There are 16 residues in the CDR3. From germline, CDR1 is SQVTM and CDR2 ANQGSEA.

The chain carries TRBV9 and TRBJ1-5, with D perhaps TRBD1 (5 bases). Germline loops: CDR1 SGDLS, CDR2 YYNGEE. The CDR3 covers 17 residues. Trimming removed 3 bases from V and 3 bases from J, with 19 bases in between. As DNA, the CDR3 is TGTGCCAGCAGCGCCTCAGCAGGAGGAGGGGACAATCAGCCCCAGCATTTT. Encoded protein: CASSASAGGGDNQPQHF.

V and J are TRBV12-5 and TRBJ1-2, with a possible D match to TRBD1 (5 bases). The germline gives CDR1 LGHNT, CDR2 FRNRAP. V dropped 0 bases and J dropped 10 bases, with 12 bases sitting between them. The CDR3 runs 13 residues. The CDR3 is CASGLVPQQVYTF. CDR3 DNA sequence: TGTGCTAGTGGTTTGGTACCTCAACAGGTCTACACCTTC.

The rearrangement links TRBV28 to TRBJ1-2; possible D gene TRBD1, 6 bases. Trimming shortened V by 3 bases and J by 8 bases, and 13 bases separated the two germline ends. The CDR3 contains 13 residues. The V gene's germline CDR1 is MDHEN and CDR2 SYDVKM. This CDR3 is CASSLRGLRGYTF. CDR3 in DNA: TGTGCCAGCAGTTTGCGGGGGCTCCGCGGCTACACCTTC.

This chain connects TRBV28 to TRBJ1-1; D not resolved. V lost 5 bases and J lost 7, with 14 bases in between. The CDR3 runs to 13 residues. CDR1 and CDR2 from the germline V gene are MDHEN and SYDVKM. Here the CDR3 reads CASSAAGIIEAFF. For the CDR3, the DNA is TGTGCCAGCAGTGCAGCGGGTATCATTGAAGCTTTCTTT.

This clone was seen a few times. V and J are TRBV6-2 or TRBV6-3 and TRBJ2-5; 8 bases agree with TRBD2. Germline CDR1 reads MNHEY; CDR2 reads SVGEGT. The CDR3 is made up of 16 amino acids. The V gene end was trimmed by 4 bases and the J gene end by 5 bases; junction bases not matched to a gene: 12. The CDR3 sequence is CASSSGWSGSGETQYF. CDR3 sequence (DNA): TGTGCCAGCAGTTCCGGTTGGAGCGGGAGCGGCGAGACCCAGTACTTC.

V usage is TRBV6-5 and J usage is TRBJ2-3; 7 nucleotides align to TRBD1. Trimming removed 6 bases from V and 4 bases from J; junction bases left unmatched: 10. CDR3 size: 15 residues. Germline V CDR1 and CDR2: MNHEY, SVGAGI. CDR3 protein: CASSYRQGESDTQYF. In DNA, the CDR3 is TGTGCCAGCAGCTACCGACAGGGTGAATCAGATACGCAGTATTTT.